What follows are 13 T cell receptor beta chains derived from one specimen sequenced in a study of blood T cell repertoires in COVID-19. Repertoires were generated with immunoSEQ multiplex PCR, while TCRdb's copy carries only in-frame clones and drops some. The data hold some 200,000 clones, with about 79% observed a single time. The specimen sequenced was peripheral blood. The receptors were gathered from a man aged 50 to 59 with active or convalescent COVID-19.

The CDR3 protein is CASSLGPGRERGGYTF. The CDR3 nucleotides are TGCGCCAGCAGCTTGGGCCCCGGCAGGGAAAGGGGTGGCTACACCTTC. This chain connects TRBV5-1 to TRBJ1-2; maybe TRBD1 (5 bases). The CDR3 sequence is 16 residues long. CDR1 and CDR2 from the germline V gene are SGHRS and YFSETQ. Trimming removed 0 bases from V and 7 bases from J, with 19 bases in between.

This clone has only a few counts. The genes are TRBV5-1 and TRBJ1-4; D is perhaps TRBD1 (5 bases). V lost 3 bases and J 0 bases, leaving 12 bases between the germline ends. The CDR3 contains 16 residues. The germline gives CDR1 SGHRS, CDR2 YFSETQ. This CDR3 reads CASSSFLGATNEKLFF. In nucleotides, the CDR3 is TGCGCCAGCAGCTCCTTCCTAGGGGCAACTAATGAAAAACTGTTTTTT.

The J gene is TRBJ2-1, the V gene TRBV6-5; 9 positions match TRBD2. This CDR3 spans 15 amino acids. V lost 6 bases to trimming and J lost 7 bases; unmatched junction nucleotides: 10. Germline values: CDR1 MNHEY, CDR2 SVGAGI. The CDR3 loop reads CASRFGTSPRNEQFF. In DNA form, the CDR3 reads TGTGCCAGCAGATTTGGGACTAGCCCTCGGAATGAGCAGTTCTTC.

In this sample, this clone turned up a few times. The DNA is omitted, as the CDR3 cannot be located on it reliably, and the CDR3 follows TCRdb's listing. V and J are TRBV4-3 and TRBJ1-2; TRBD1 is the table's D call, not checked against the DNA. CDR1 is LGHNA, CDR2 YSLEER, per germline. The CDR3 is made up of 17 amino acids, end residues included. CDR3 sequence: CASSPDRVFLENYGYTF.

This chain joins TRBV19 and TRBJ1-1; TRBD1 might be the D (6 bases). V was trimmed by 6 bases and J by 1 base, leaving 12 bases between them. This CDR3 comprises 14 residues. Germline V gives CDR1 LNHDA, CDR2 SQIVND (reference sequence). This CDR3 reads CASRSQGQNTEAFF. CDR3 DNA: TGTGCCAGTAGATCACAGGGCCAGAACACTGAAGCTTTCTTT.

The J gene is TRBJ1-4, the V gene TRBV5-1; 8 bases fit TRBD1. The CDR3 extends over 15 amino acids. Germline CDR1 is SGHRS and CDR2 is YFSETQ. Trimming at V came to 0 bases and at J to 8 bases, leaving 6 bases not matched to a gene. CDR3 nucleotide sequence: TGCGCCAGCAGCTTGGCAGGGACAGGTGTCGAAAAACTGTTTTTT. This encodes CASSLAGTGVEKLFF.

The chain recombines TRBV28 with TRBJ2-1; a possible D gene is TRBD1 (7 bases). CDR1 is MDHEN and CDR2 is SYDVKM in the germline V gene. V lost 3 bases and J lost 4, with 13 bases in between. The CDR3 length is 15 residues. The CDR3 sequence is CASSLGGTVYNEQFF. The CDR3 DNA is TGTGCCAGCAGTTTGGGCGGGACAGTTTACAATGAGCAGTTCTTC.

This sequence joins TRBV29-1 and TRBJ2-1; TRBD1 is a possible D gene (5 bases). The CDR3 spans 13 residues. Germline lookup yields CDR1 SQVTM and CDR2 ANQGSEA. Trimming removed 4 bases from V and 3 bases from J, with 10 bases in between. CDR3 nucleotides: TGCAGCGTTGCCGCCGACAGCTACAATGAGCAGTTCTTC. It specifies CSVAADSYNEQFF.

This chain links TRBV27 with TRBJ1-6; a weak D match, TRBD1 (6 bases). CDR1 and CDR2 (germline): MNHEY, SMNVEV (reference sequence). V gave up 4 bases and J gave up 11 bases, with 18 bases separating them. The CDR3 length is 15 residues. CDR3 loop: CASSSTFGSGAPLHF. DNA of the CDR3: TGTGCCAGCAGTTCGACTTTCGGGTCAGGGGCACCCCTCCACTTT.

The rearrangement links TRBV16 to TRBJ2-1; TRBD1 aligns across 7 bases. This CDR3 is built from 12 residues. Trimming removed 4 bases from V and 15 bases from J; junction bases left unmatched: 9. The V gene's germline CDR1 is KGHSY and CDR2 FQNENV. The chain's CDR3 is CASSRTGAQGFF. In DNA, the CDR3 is TGTGCCAGCAGCCGTACAGGGGCGCAGGGGTTCTTC.

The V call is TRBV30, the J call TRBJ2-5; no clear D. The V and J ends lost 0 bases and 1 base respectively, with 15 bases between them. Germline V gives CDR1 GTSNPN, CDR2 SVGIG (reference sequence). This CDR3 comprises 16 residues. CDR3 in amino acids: CAWSVRARALQETQYF. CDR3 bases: TGTGCCTGGAGTGTACGAGCTAGAGCCCTCCAAGAGACCCAGTACTTC.

DNA for the CDR3: TGCAGCGGAAGGGACAGGGCGGTTCGAGAGACCCAGTACTTC. This sequence encodes CSGRDRAVRETQYF. The chain carries TRBV29-1 and TRBJ2-5; 9 bases are a match to TRBD1. The J segment lost 4 bases and the V segment lost 7 bases, leaving 10 bases of the junction unmatched. The CDR3 runs 14 residues. The germline V gene has CDR1 SQVTM and CDR2 ANQGSEA.

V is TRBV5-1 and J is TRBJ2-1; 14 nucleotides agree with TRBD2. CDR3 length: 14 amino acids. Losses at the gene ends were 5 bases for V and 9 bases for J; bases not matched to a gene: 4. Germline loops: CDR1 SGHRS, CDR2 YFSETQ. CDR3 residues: CASSPGLAGGEQFF. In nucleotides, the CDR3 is TGCGCCAGCAGTCCCGGACTAGCGGGGGGTGAGCAGTTCTTC.